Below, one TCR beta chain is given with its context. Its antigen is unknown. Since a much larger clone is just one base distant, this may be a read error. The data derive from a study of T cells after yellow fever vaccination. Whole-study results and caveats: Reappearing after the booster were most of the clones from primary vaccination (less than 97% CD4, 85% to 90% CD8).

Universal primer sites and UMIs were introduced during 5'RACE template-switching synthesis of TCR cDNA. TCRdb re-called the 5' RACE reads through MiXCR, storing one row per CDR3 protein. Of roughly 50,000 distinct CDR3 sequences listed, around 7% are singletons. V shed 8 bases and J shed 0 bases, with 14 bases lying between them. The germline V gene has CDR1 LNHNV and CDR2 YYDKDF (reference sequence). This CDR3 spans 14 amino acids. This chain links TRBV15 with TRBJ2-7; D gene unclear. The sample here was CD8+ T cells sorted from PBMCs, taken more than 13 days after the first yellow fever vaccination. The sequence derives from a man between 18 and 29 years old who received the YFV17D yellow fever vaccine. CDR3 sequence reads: CATSGARISYEQYF. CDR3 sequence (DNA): TGTGCCACCTCCGGTGCACGCATCTCCTACGAGCAGTACTTC.